Listed below are T cell receptor beta chains from one sample, sequenced in a study of T cell responses to AZD1222 COVID-19 vaccine. Profiled with immunoSEQ multiplex PCR; TCRdb holds only in-frame clones, not every one. The sample shows 100,000 or so clones, roughly 87% of them seen only once. The starting material was peripheral blood, obtained on day 0 of AZD1222 vaccination. These TCRs come from an adult in good health. Each CDR3 is given with its conserved first and last residue. Each record gives: CDR3 DNA, CDR3 protein, D gene, J gene, clone size, V gene. The D gene is left open where the match is weak. Expanded clones are given a class, and other clones once, few, many or no size at all.

cdr3_nt: TGTGCCAGTAGTATCAAAGGACAGGCAACTAATGAAAAACTGTTTTTT
cdr3_aa: CASSIKGQATNEKLFF
d_call: TRBD1
j_call: TRBJ1-4
clone_size: -
v_call: TRBV19

cdr3_nt: TGTGCCAGCAGCCAAGGGGACGGCTGGGGTGTCGTCGGCTACACCTTC
cdr3_aa: CASSQGDGWGVVGYTF
d_call: -
j_call: TRBJ1-2
clone_size: -
v_call: TRBV3-1/TRBV3-2

cdr3_nt: TGCGCCAGCAGCTTCGTTGGACAGGGGGCGTCCGAGCAGTACTTC
cdr3_aa: CASSFVGQGASEQYF
d_call: TRBD1
j_call: TRBJ2-7
clone_size: -
v_call: TRBV5-1

cdr3_nt: TGTGCCAGTAGTATAGATTCCGGCTACGAGCAGTACTTC
cdr3_aa: CASSIDSGYEQYF
d_call: -
j_call: TRBJ2-7
clone_size: -
v_call: TRBV19

cdr3_nt: TGTGCCAGCAGCCAAGGTGCGGGAGGTGGGAATGAGCAGTTCTTC
cdr3_aa: CASSQGAGGGNEQFF
d_call: TRBD2
j_call: TRBJ2-1
clone_size: -
v_call: TRBV3-1/TRBV3-2

cdr3_nt: TGTGCCAGCCACAGGGCAGGCAATGAGCAGTTCTTC
cdr3_aa: CASHRAGNEQFF
d_call: -
j_call: TRBJ2-1
clone_size: -
v_call: TRBV27

cdr3_nt: TGTGCCAGCAGTTTTTACTCCACCTACGAGCAGTACTTC
cdr3_aa: CASSFYSTYEQYF
d_call: -
j_call: TRBJ2-7
clone_size: once
v_call: TRBV27

cdr3_nt: TGCGCCAGCAGCTTACAGACAAACTATGGCTACACCTTC
cdr3_aa: CASSLQTNYGYTF
d_call: -
j_call: TRBJ1-2
clone_size: -
v_call: TRBV5-1

cdr3_nt: TGCGCCAGCAGCTTGGAAGGGACAGGGCAAGAGACCCAGTACTTC
cdr3_aa: CASSLEGTGQETQYF
d_call: TRBD1
j_call: TRBJ2-5
clone_size: -
v_call: TRBV5-1

cdr3_nt: TGTGCCAGCTCACCAGGGGCGGCCTACAATGAGCAGTTCTTC
cdr3_aa: CASSPGAAYNEQFF
d_call: -
j_call: TRBJ2-1
clone_size: -
v_call: TRBV18

cdr3_nt: TGTGCCAGCAGCGAGGGACAGCCCGGGATGGCTTTCTTT
cdr3_aa: CASSEGQPGMAFF
d_call: TRBD1
j_call: TRBJ1-1
clone_size: -
v_call: TRBV7-9

cdr3_nt: TGTGCCAGCAGCCAAGATCACGGGAGGGCCCCGGGGGAGCAGTACTTC
cdr3_aa: CASSQDHGRAPGEQYF
d_call: TRBD2
j_call: TRBJ2-7
clone_size: -
v_call: TRBV3-1/TRBV3-2

cdr3_nt: TGTGCCACCAGTGATTCTTACACAGATACGCAGTATTTT
cdr3_aa: CATSDSYTDTQYF
d_call: -
j_call: TRBJ2-3
clone_size: -
v_call: TRBV24-1

cdr3_nt: TGTGCCAGCAGCGTAAGCAGACAAGAGACCCAGTACTTC
cdr3_aa: CASSVSRQETQYF
d_call: -
j_call: TRBJ2-5
clone_size: -
v_call: TRBV9

cdr3_nt: TGTGCCAGCAGCCCGCTAGACAGTGCCTCCACCTACGAGCAGTACTTC
cdr3_aa: CASSPLDSASTYEQYF
d_call: -
j_call: TRBJ2-7
clone_size: -
v_call: TRBV7-9

cdr3_nt: TGTGCCAGCAGCCCCCACGGGGCCTACGAGCAGTACTTC
cdr3_aa: CASSPHGAYEQYF
d_call: -
j_call: TRBJ2-7
clone_size: -
v_call: TRBV3-1/TRBV3-2

cdr3_nt: TGTGCCAGCAGCTTGGGGGCAAACACCGGGGAGCTGTTTTTT
cdr3_aa: CASSLGANTGELFF
d_call: -
j_call: TRBJ2-2
clone_size: -
v_call: TRBV5-8

cdr3_nt: TGTGCCAGCAGCCGAAACCTAAACACCGGGACTAGCGGACACGAGCAGTACTTC
cdr3_aa: CASSRNLNTGTSGHEQYF
d_call: TRBD2
j_call: TRBJ2-7
clone_size: many
v_call: TRBV7-6

cdr3_nt: TGTGCCAGCAGCTCCGGGACAGGACCCTATGGCTACACCTTC
cdr3_aa: CASSSGTGPYGYTF
d_call: TRBD1
j_call: TRBJ1-2
clone_size: -
v_call: TRBV7-2

cdr3_nt: TGCGCCAGCAGCCTATCATCGGGACTTCGAAACACCGGGGAGCTGTTTTTT
cdr3_aa: CASSLSSGLRNTGELFF
d_call: -
j_call: TRBJ2-2
clone_size: -
v_call: TRBV5-1

cdr3_nt: TGTGCCAGCAGCCGACAGGGGCGCACAGATACGCAGTATTTT
cdr3_aa: CASSRQGRTDTQYF
d_call: TRBD1
j_call: TRBJ2-3
clone_size: -
v_call: TRBV11-3

cdr3_nt: TGCGCCAGCAGCTCTACAGGGCCCTATGATACGCAGTATTTT
cdr3_aa: CASSSTGPYDTQYF
d_call: -
j_call: TRBJ2-3
clone_size: -
v_call: TRBV5-1

cdr3_nt: TGCGCCAGCAGTGAGTCAGGGAATCCTTATGGCTACACCTTC
cdr3_aa: CASSESGNPYGYTF
d_call: -
j_call: TRBJ1-2
clone_size: -
v_call: TRBV10-1

cdr3_nt: TGTGCCAGCAGTGTTGCAGGGGTCCTTACTAATGAAAAACTGTTTTTT
cdr3_aa: CASSVAGVLTNEKLFF
d_call: -
j_call: TRBJ1-4
clone_size: -
v_call: TRBV28

cdr3_nt: TGCAGTGCTAGTGATCCTTGGCGGGAGTTCACAGATACGCAGTATTTT
cdr3_aa: CSASDPWREFTDTQYF
d_call: TRBD2
j_call: TRBJ2-3
clone_size: few
v_call: TRBV20-1

cdr3_nt: TGTGCCAGCAGCCAAGATCCCGGGGGGAGGGACGAGCAGTACTTC
cdr3_aa: CASSQDPGGRDEQYF
d_call: TRBD2
j_call: TRBJ2-7
clone_size: -
v_call: TRBV3-1/TRBV3-2

cdr3_nt: TGTGCCACCGCTAGGGCAACAGGGAGTCATCAGCCCCAGCATTTT
cdr3_aa: CATARATGSHQPQHF
d_call: -
j_call: TRBJ1-5
clone_size: -
v_call: TRBV24-1

cdr3_nt: TGTGCCAGCAGCGCCGGGTTTGATACCGGGGAGCTGTTTTTT
cdr3_aa: CASSAGFDTGELFF
d_call: -
j_call: TRBJ2-2
clone_size: once
v_call: TRBV11-2

cdr3_nt: TGTGCCAGCAGCTTAGAATTAGCGGGAGCTGGAGAGACCCAGTACTTC
cdr3_aa: CASSLELAGAGETQYF
d_call: TRBD2
j_call: TRBJ2-5
clone_size: -
v_call: TRBV11-2

cdr3_nt: TGTGCCAGCAGTGGACAGGGGGCGAACACTGAAGCTTTCTTT
cdr3_aa: CASSGQGANTEAFF
d_call: TRBD1
j_call: TRBJ1-1
clone_size: -
v_call: TRBV6-1

cdr3_nt: TGTGCCTGGAGGGCGAGACAGTTTCCTGGAGAAAAACTGTTTTTT
cdr3_aa: CAWRARQFPGEKLFF
d_call: -
j_call: TRBJ1-4
clone_size: -
v_call: TRBV30

cdr3_nt: TGTGCCAGCAGTTACGGGGGGGCTGGCAATCAGCCCCAGCATTTT
cdr3_aa: CASSYGGAGNQPQHF
d_call: -
j_call: TRBJ1-5
clone_size: -
v_call: TRBV6-5

cdr3_nt: TGCGCCAGCAGCTTGGCGGGACAGGGGGCGCACGAGCAGTACTTC
cdr3_aa: CASSLAGQGAHEQYF
d_call: TRBD1
j_call: TRBJ2-7
clone_size: -
v_call: TRBV5-1

cdr3_nt: TGTGCCAGCAGGGCTCGACAGACTGAAGATACGCAGTATTTT
cdr3_aa: CASRARQTEDTQYF
d_call: -
j_call: TRBJ2-3
clone_size: -
v_call: TRBV5-4

cdr3_nt: TGTGCCAGCAGTGACTCAGACAGCTCGGAAAGCTACACCTTC
cdr3_aa: CASSDSDSSESYTF
d_call: -
j_call: TRBJ1-2
clone_size: many
v_call: TRBV6-4